Listed here are 5 T cell receptor beta chains from one sample, sequenced in a study of cytomegalovirus exposure and HLA in healthy donors. Vbeta (60) and Jbeta (13) primers were used in the PCR. Data came from immunoSEQ multiplex PCR; TCRdb stores just in-frame clones and leaves some out. The table shows roughly 160,000 clones, with roughly 85% occurring only once. Sequenced: PBMCs. The receptors shown here come from a boy aged 2-15 years in good health and CMV-seronegative.

The chain is built from TRBV11-1 and TRBJ2-2, with D perhaps TRBD2 (5 bases). The CDR3 is 13 residues long. Trimming stripped 5 bases from V and 7 bases from J, with 11 bases between. CDR1 is SGHAT, CDR2 FQDESV, per germline (reference sequence). For the CDR3, the DNA is TGTGCCAGCAGCCTCGTGGAGGTCGGGGAGCTGTTTTTT. Protein: CASSLVEVGELFF.

CDR3 sequence (DNA): TGTGCCAGCAGAGTGTCCGGGACTAGCGCCTACGAGCAGTACTTC. Translating gives CASRVSGTSAYEQYF. The chain recombines TRBV28 with TRBJ2-7; 10 nucleotides align to TRBD2. V was clipped by 6 bases and J by 2 bases; unmatched bases: 7. CDR1 is MDHEN, CDR2 SYDVKM, per germline. The CDR3 is made up of 15 amino acids.

The chain has TRBV2 and TRBJ2-1; 9 positions match TRBD2. CDR3 length equals 14 residues. Germline V gene data show CDR1 as SNHLY and CDR2 as FYNNEI. V trimming: 7 bases; J trimming: 5 bases; junction bases outside the gene matches: 6. The CDR3 spells CASTSSGEDNEQFF. The CDR3 DNA sequence: TGTGCCAGCACGTCTAGCGGGGAAGACAATGAGCAGTTCTTC.

The chain couples TRBV9 to TRBJ2-1, with D hard to call. V shed 2 bases and J shed 8 bases, with 14 bases lying between them. The CDR3 covers 14 residues. Germline V gene lookup returns CDR1 SGDLS and CDR2 YYNGEE. The CDR3 protein is CASSVPGLGDEQFF. The CDR3 DNA follows: TGTGCCAGCAGCGTCCCGGGTCTCGGAGATGAGCAGTTCTTC.

The CDR3 DNA reads TGTGCCAGCAGAGAGACAGGGTCCAATCAGCCCCAGCATTTT. Translating it yields CASRETGSNQPQHF. The chain has TRBV2 and TRBJ1-5; the match to TRBD1 covers 7 bases. J lost 3 bases, V lost 6 bases, and 5 bases had no gene match. There are 14 residues in the CDR3. CDR1 is SNHLY and CDR2 is FYNNEI in the germline V gene.